This T cell receptor beta chain was identified during a study of blood T cell repertoires in COVID-19. About the research overall: Nucleic acid was either cDNA or gDNA, and it came from T cells, B-cell-depleted T cells, or PBMCs.

Germline V CDR1 and CDR2: MNHEY, SVGEGT. Trimming shortened V by 0 bases and J by 4 bases, and 10 bases separated the two germline ends. The CDR3 totals 15 residues. Clones were read by immunoSEQ multiplex PCR, and TCRdb kept only the in-frame ones, dropping some. The sample includes about 140,000 clones, 84% of them seen just once. The rearrangement links TRBV6-2 or TRBV6-3 to TRBJ2-1; weak D call: TRBD2 (5 bases). Sequenced material: PBMCs or T cells enriched from blood (not recorded which). The clonotype comes from a man in his forties with acute COVID-19. The CDR3 nucleotides are TGTGCCAGCAGTTACTCGGCGGGTTCATACAATGAGCAGTTCTTC. Amino acid sequence: CASSYSAGSYNEQFF.